The clone carrying this TCR beta chain was seen more than once but under ten times. The data are from a study of blood T cell repertoires in COVID-19. The CDR3 extends over 15 amino acids. Germline V gene lookup returns CDR1 KGHDR and CDR2 SFDVKD. V dropped 3 bases and J dropped 0 bases, with 11 bases sitting between them. Assay: immunoSEQ multiplex PCR; the TCRdb copy retains only in-frame clones and omits some. Of about 360,000 clones in the sample, approximately 86% were seen once. This receptor was identified in a human donor in a cohort sampled during active COVID-19. Sequencing was done on a sample of peripheral blood. The chain employs TRBV24-1 and TRBJ2-7, with D perhaps matching TRBD2 (6 bases). As DNA, the CDR3 is TGTGCCACCAGTGATCGACTAGAACACTCCTACGAGCAGTACTTC. This sequence encodes CATSDRLEHSYEQYF.